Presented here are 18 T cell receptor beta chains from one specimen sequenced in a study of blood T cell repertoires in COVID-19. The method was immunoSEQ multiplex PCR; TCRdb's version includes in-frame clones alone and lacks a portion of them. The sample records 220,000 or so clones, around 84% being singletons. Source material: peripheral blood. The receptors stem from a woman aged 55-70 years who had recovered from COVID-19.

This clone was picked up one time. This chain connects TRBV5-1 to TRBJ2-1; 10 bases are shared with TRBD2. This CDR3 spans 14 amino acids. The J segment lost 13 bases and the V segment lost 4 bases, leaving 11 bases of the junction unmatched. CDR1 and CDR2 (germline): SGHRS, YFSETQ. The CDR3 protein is CASSTRTSGAAQFF. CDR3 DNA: TGCGCCAGCAGCACACGGACTAGCGGAGCAGCTCAGTTCTTC.

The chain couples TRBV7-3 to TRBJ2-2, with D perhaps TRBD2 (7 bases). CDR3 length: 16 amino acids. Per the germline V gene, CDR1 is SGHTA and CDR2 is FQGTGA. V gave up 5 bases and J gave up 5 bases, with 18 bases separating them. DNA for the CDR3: TGTGCCAGCAGCACTTCTAGCGGAGGGGGAACCGGGGAGCTGTTTTTT. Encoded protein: CASSTSSGGGTGELFF.

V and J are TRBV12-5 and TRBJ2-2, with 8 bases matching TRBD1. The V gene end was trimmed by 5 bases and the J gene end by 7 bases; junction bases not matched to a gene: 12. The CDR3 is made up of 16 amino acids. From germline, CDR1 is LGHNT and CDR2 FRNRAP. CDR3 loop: CASGLPGQAVFGELFF. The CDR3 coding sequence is TGTGCTAGTGGTCTCCCGGGACAGGCCGTCTTCGGGGAGCTGTTTTTT. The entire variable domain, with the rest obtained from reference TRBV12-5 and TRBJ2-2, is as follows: DARVTQTPRHKVTEMGQEVTMRCQPILGHNTVFWYRQTMMQGLELLAYFRNRAPLDDSGMPKDRFSAEMPDATLATLKIQPSEPRDSAVYFCASGLPGQAVFGELFFGEGSRLTVL.

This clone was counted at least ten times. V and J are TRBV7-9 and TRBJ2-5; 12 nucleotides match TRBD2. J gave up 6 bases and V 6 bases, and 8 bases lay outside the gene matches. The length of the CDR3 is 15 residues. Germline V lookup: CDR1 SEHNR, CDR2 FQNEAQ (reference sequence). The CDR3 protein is CASRQSSGGAQTQYF. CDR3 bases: TGTGCCAGCAGACAATCTAGCGGGGGGGCGCAGACCCAGTACTTC. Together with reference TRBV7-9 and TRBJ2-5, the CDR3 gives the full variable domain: DTGVSQNPRHKITKRGQNVTFRCDPISEHNRLYWYRQTLGQGPEFLTYFQNEAQLEKSRLLSDRFSAERPKGSFSTLEIQRTEQGDSAMYLCASRQSSGGAQTQYFGPGTRLLVL.

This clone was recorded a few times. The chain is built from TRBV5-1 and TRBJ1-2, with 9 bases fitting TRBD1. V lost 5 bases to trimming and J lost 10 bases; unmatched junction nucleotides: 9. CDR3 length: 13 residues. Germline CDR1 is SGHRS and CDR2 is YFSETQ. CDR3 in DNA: TGCGCCAGCAGGGGACAGGGAACTATGGACTACACCTTC. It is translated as CASRGQGTMDYTF.

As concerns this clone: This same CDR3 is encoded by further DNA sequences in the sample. The CDR3 DNA sequence: TGTGCCAGCAGCCCAGACAGATACTATGGCTACACCTTC. This sequence encodes CASSPDRYYGYTF. The rearrangement joins TRBV12-3 or TRBV12-4 to TRBJ1-2; maybe TRBD1 (5 bases). The CDR3 contains 13 residues. Trimming cost V 6 bases and J 3 bases, with 11 bases left between them.

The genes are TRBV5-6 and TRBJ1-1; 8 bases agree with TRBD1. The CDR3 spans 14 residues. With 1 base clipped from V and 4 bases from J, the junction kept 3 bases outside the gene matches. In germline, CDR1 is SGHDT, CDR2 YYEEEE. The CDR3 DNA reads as TGTGCCAGCAGCTTGACAGGGGGGACCACTGAAGCTTTCTTT. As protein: CASSLTGGTTEAFF.

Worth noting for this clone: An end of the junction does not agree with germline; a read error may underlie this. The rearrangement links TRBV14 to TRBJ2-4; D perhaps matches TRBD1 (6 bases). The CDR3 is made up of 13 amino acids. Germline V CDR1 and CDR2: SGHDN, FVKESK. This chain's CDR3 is CASSRLQQGAVHF. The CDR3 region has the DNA TGTGCCAGCAGCCGCCTCCAACAGGGAGCCGTCCACTTC.

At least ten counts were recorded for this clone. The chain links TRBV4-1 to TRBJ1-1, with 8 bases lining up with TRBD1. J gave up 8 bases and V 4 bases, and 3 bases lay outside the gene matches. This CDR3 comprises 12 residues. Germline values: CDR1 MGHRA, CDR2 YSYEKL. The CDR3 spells CASSLGQEEAFF. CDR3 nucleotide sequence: TGCGCCAGCAGCCTGGGACAGGAGGAAGCTTTCTTT.

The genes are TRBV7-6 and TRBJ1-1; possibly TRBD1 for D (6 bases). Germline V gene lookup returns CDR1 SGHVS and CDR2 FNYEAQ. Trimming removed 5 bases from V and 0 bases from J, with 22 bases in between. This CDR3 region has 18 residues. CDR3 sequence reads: CASSRGLLRDNMNTEAFF. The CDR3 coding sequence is TGTGCCAGCAGCCGCGGACTGCTTAGGGACAACATGAACACTGAAGCTTTCTTT.

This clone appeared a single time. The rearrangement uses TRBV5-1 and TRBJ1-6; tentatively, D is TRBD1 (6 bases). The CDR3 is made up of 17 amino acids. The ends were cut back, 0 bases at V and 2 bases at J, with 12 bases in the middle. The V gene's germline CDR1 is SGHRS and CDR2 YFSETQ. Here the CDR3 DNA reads TGCGCCAGCAGCTTGGTGCAGGGGAGCGCCTATAATTCACCCCTCCACTTT. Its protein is CASSLVQGSAYNSPLHF.

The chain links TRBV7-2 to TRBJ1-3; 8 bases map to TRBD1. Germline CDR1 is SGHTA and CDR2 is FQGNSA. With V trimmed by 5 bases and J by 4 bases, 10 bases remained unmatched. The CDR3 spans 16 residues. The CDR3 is CASSIRTGTGGNTIYF. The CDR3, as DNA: TGTGCCAGCAGCATACGGACAGGGACGGGAGGAAACACCATATATTTT.

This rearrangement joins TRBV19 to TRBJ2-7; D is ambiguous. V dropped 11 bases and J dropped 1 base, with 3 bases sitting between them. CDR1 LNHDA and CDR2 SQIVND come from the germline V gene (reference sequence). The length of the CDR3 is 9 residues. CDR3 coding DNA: TGTGCCCCTTCCTACGAGCAGTACTTC. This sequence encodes CAPSYEQYF.

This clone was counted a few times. CDR3: CASSQDRTGTYEQYF. The CDR3 nucleotides are TGTGCCAGCAGCCAAGATCGGACAGGGACGTACGAGCAGTACTTC. This rearrangement joins TRBV4-2 to TRBJ2-7, with TRBD1 matching 8 bases. Trimming at V came to 0 bases and at J to 4 bases, leaving 5 bases not matched to a gene. The CDR3 runs 15 residues. Germline V gives CDR1 LGHNA, CDR2 YNFKEQ.

In DNA form, the CDR3 reads TGTGCCAGCAGCTCTACAGGGTATCACTATGGCTACACCTTC. Its translation: CASSSTGYHYGYTF. V and J are TRBV7-9 and TRBJ1-2; tentative D call: TRBD1 (6 bases). V was clipped by 4 bases and J by 3 bases, with 12 bases between them. CDR3 size: 14 residues. Germline V gene lookup returns CDR1 SEHNR and CDR2 FQNEAQ (reference sequence). Using reference TRBV7-9 and TRBJ1-2 for the parts outside the CDR3, the full variable domain is DTGVSQNPRHKITKRGQNVTFRCDPISEHNRLYWYRQTLGQGPEFLTYFQNEAQLEKSRLLSDRFSAERPKGSFSTLEIQRTEQGDSAMYLCASSSTGYHYGYTFGSGTRLTVV.

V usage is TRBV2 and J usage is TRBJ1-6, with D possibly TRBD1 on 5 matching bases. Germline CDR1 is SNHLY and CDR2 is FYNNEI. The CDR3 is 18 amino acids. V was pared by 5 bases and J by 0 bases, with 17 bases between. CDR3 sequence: CASSRNRDSSSYNSPLHF. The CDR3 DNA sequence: TGTGCCAGCAGTCGTAACCGGGACTCTTCCTCCTATAATTCACCCCTCCACTTT. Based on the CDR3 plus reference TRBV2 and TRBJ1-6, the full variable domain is EPEVTQTPSHQVTQMGQEVILRCVPISNHLYFYWYRQILGQKVEFLVSFYNNEISEKSEIFDDQFSVERPDGSNFTLKIRSTKLEDSAMYFCASSRNRDSSSYNSPLHFGNGTRLTVT.

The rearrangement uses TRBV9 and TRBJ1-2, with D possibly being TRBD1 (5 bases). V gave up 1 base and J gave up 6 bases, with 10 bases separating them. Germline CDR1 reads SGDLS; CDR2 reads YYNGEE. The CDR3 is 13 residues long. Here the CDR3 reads CASSVQGVDGYTF. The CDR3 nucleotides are TGTGCCAGCAGCGTACAAGGGGTAGATGGCTACACCTTC.

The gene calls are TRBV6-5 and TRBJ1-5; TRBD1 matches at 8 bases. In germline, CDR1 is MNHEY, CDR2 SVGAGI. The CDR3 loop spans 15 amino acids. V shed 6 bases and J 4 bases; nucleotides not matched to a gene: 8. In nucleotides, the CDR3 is TGTGCCAGCAGAGGTCGGACAGGGTTAAATCAGCCCCAGCATTTT. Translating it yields CASRGRTGLNQPQHF.